This T cell receptor beta chain was identified during a study of regulatory T cells in long-lasting Graves disease. Study information: Antithyroid drugs had been given to newly diagnosed Graves' patients for under 3 months.

In building TCR beta libraries, iRepertoire HTBI primers were used together with Arm-PCR of CDR3 regions. TCRdb reanalysed the multiplex PCR reads using MiXCR and keeps one entry per CDR3 protein. The table lists roughly 430,000 distinct CDR3 sequences, around 15% of them singletons. Findings and caveats of the study: Newly diagnosed disease favored TRBV20-1 and TRBJ2-1 over persistent disease.

This clonotype was seen many times. Its antigen is unidentified. Trimming shortened V by 5 bases and J by 2 bases, and 13 bases separated the two germline ends. The CDR3 sequence is 14 residues long. CDR1 is MDHEN, CDR2 SYDVKM, per germline. Time point indicated: newly diagnosed GD, antithyroid drugs for less than 3 months. The TCR library was prepared using RNA isolated from PBMCs. These same data were also listed under a study on T cells in Graves' hyperthyroidism and ophthalmopathy. That paper states: Hyperthyroidism, newly diagnosed and lasting under 2 months, affected patients aged 18 to 65. Clinical symptoms, serum thyroxine, TRAb, thyroid ultrasound and orbital computed tomography established diagnosis.

This TCR was sampled from a woman in her twenties or thirties with Graves disease. Sequenced here: peripheral blood mononuclear cells (PBMCs), sampled at new diagnosis, from a patient treated with antithyroid drugs. The genes are TRBV28 and TRBJ2-7, with a weak D call TRBD2 (6 bases). The CDR3 bases are TGTGCCAGCAGTCCACGCGGAGGGGCCTACGAGCAGTACTTC. Translation gives CASSPRGGAYEQYF.